The next 16 T cell receptor beta chains were all read from a single sample in a study of blood T cells in healthy people across ages. A J-beta primer mix and a sample-barcoded 5' primer were used in a second PCR of roughly 7 to 12 cycles. TCRdb reanalysed the 5' RACE reads using MiXCR and keeps one entry per CDR3 protein. The table records some 700,000 distinct CDR3 sequences, 20% to 25% of them present only once. What was sequenced was blood. The receptors come from a man aged 70-80 years in good health.

This clonotype was counted between two and nine times. The chain carries TRBV4-3 and TRBJ2-5; D remains ambiguous. TRBJ2-1 matches the DNA end more closely, so the J call is doubtful. CDR3 length equals 11 residues. The germline gives CDR1 LGHNA, CDR2 YSLEER. The CDR3 is CASSHGFSQFF. The CDR3 DNA reads TGCGCCAGCAGCCATGGGTTCTCTCAGTTCTTC.

The V gene is TRBV20-1, the J gene TRBJ1-5, with D unresolved. Germline CDR1 reads DFQATT; CDR2 reads SNEGSKA (reference sequence). Trimming removed 1 base at V and 5 bases at J, with 9 bases between. The CDR3 has 13 residues. This CDR3 reads CSARVDGHQPQHF. CDR3 coding DNA: TGCAGTGCTAGAGTGGACGGGCATCAGCCCCAGCATTTT.

This clonotype was seen at least ten times. V is TRBV20-1 and J is TRBJ1-1; TRBD1 agrees at 9 bases. The CDR3 contains 13 residues. V dropped 4 bases and J dropped 6; count of bases not matched to a gene: 6. Germline V gives CDR1 DFQATT, CDR2 SNEGSKA (reference sequence). The CDR3 protein is CSATRDRASEAFF. The CDR3 nucleotides are TGCAGTGCTACCCGGGACAGGGCGTCTGAAGCTTTCTTT.

This clonotype was seen at least ten times. The chain employs TRBV7-2 and TRBJ2-5; 10 bases line up with TRBD2. The DNA end is more similar to TRBJ2-1, so the J call may be wrong. The CDR3 consists of 15 residues. The germline V gene encodes CDR1 SGHTA and CDR2 FQGNSA. This CDR3 is CASSLAGLAENEQFF. The CDR3 DNA reads TGTGCCAGCAGCTTAGCAGGACTAGCGGAGAATGAGCAGTTCTTC.

This clonotype was found a few times. The V and J genes are TRBV5-1 and TRBJ2-2; 11 positions match TRBD2. Trimming took 0 bases from V and 2 from J; bases not matched to a gene: 3. CDR1 and CDR2 (germline): SGHRS, YFSETQ. The CDR3 contains 17 residues. This CDR3 reads CASSLGLAGFNTGELFF. DNA of the CDR3: TGCGCCAGCAGCTTGGGACTAGCGGGGTTCAACACCGGGGAGCTGTTTTTT.

This sequence joins TRBV7-9 and TRBJ2-3, with 11 bases that match TRBD2. J was trimmed by 1 base and V by 5 bases; bases with no gene match: 17. The CDR3 is made up of 20 amino acids. In germline, CDR1 is SEHNR, CDR2 FQNEAQ (reference sequence). The CDR3 reads CASSPGPKLAGGPGTDTQYF. CDR3 DNA sequence: TGTGCCAGCAGCCCCGGTCCGAAGCTAGCGGGGGGACCCGGCACAGATACGCAGTATTTT. Complete variable domain (other parts from reference TRBV7-9 and TRBJ2-3): DTGVSQNPRHKITKRGQNVTFRCDPISEHNRLYWYRQTLGQGPEFLTYFQNEAQLEKSRLLSDRFSAERPKGSFSTLEIQRTEQGDSAMYLCASSPGPKLAGGPGTDTQYFGPGTRLTVL.

The chain uses TRBV12-3 or TRBV12-4 and TRBJ1-2, with 8 bases identical to TRBD1. V gave up 6 bases and J gave up 6 bases; unmatched junction bases: 9. This CDR3 comprises 14 residues. This CDR3 reads CASRRTGTGHGYTF. Written as DNA, the CDR3 is TGTGCCAGCAGACGAACCGGGACAGGCCATGGCTACACCTTC.

This clonotype was counted many times. The rearrangement joins TRBV7-8 to TRBJ2-3, with D possibly being TRBD1 or TRBD2 (5 bases each). CDR1 is SGHVS, CDR2 FQNEAQ, per germline. Trimming took 0 bases from V and 2 from J, leaving 9 bases between them. The CDR3 totals 15 residues. CDR3 region: CASSLARGVTDTQYF. The CDR3 bases are TGTGCCAGCAGCTTAGCTCGAGGGGTCACAGATACGCAGTATTTT.

In this sample, this clonotype turned up many times. The chain couples TRBV12-3 or TRBV12-4 to TRBJ2-2, with unresolved D. Trimming took 2 bases from V and 3 from J, leaving 16 bases between them. The CDR3 loop spans 17 amino acids. The CDR3 DNA sequence: TGTGCCAGCAGTTTATCGATCGGCTATGGAGACACCGGGGAGCTGTTTTTT. Amino acid sequence: CASSLSIGYGDTGELFF.

The rearrangement uses TRBV12-3 or TRBV12-4 and TRBJ2-3, with 15 bases lining up with TRBD2. CDR3 length: 19 amino acids. Trimming removed 6 bases from V and 0 bases from J; junction bases left unmatched: 10. This CDR3 reads CASRRGLAGGLTSTDTQYF. The CDR3 DNA reads as TGTGCCAGCAGACGCGGACTAGCGGGGGGGTTGACTAGCACAGATACGCAGTATTTT.

The V call is TRBV19, the J call TRBJ1-5, with 9 bases identical to TRBD1. The CDR3 totals 18 residues. Germline V lookup: CDR1 LNHDA, CDR2 SQIVND (reference sequence). V lost 1 base and J lost 2; bases outside the gene matches: 9. The CDR3: CASSIAGTGSWRNQPQHF. The CDR3 region has the DNA TGTGCCAGTAGTATAGCAGGGACAGGGAGTTGGCGCAATCAGCCCCAGCATTTT. Full variable domain (missing parts from reference TRBV19 and TRBJ1-5): DGGITQSPKYLFRKEGQNVTLSCEQNLNHDAMYWYRQDPGQGLRLIYYSQIVNDFQKGDIAEGYSVSREKKESFPLTVTSAQKNPTAFYLCASSIAGTGSWRNQPQHFGDGTRLSIL.

This chain uses TRBV6-5 with TRBJ2-3, with a tentative D call TRBD2 (6 bases). Trimming removed 2 bases from V and 9 bases from J, with 24 bases in between. CDR1 MNHEY and CDR2 SVGAGI come from the germline V gene. The CDR3 loop spans 17 amino acids. In nucleotides, the CDR3 is TGTGCCAGCAGTTACCCGGGCCCCGGGAGCTCCGGAGTGACGCAGTATTTT. The encoded protein is CASSYPGPGSSGVTQYF.

The CDR3 reads CASSLGEGTGEKLFF. The CDR3 DNA reads TGTGCCAGCAGCTTGGGTGAGGGGACGGGTGAAAAACTGTTTTTT. The gene calls are TRBV5-6 and TRBJ1-4, with a tentative D call TRBD1 (5 bases). Trimming took off 0 bases at V and 7 bases at J, with 13 bases between the two ends. The CDR3 contains 15 residues. Germline-derived CDR1 and CDR2 are SGHDT and YYEEEE.

The chain employs TRBV12-3 or TRBV12-4 and TRBJ2-7, with 10 nucleotides matching TRBD1. Trimming at V came to 7 bases and at J to 1 base, leaving 13 bases not matched to a gene. This CDR3 has 17 residues. Written as DNA, the CDR3 is TGTGCCAGCACCCCCGAATTCGGGGACAGGGGATCCTACGAGCAGTACTTC. It yields the protein CASTPEFGDRGSYEQYF.

The CDR3 spells CASSRKNTEAFF. The CDR3 DNA reads TGTGCCAGCAGTCGCAAGAACACTGAAGCTTTCTTT. The chain combines TRBV6-5 with TRBJ1-1, with unresolved D. V lost 5 bases to trimming and J lost 1 base, with 5 bases between them. Germline CDR1 MNHEY, CDR2 SVGAGI. This CDR3 has 12 residues.

This clonotype has more than one count but fewer than ten. V and J are TRBV5-1 and TRBJ2-4, with 11 bases aligning to TRBD2. With 5 bases clipped from V and 4 bases from J, the junction kept 5 bases outside the gene matches. The CDR3 runs 15 residues. CDR1 and CDR2 from the germline V gene are SGHRS and YFSETQ. CDR3 loop: CASSPLAGGKNIQYF. The CDR3 nucleotides are TGCGCCAGCAGTCCCTTAGCGGGAGGGAAAAACATTCAGTACTTC.